This note documents a single T cell receptor beta chain sequence. The antigen is not known. These data come from a study of molecular identifiers for immune sequencing clone quantification. As CD8+CD4-CCR7+CD45RA+ cells, naive CD8 T cells were sorted. The V and J ends lost 6 bases and 5 bases respectively, with 11 bases between them. The CDR3 is 13 amino acids. In germline, CDR1 is MNHEY, CDR2 SMNVEV (reference sequence). TCRdb processed the PCR reads anew with MiXCR; each CDR3 protein has one entry. The table lists about 86,000 distinct CDR3 sequences, 20% to 25% of them singletons. Study-wide results and limits: Underestimated sizes of highly expanded clones could result from identical TCR molecules that share a barcode. The share of molecules held by clones above 20 RNA copies was over 98% in effector cells and under 1% in naive cells.

This clonotype was sampled from a human donor in good health. Some libraries in this study had Jurkat cell RNA spiked in. The source material was naive CD8+ T cells from blood, with Jurkat cell RNA spiked in. Subset: FACS-sorted CD8+CD4-CCR7+CD45RA+ naive T cells. The V and J genes are TRBV27 and TRBJ2-1; D unresolved. CDR3 nucleotides: TGTGCCAGCAGCGCGATCCCGCACAATGAGCAGTTCTTC. It codes for CASSAIPHNEQFF.